This T cell receptor (beta chain) originates from a study of type 1 regulatory T cells. About the research overall: This in vitro CD4 product, T-allo10, is enriched for Tr1 cells and alloantigen-specific. Broader study findings: Compared with non-Tr1 cells, Tr1 cells showed a narrower TCR repertoire.

On this clonotype: Its target is not known.

TCRdb used MiXCR to reprocess the reads, holding one entry per CDR3 protein. The table has fewer than 75,000 distinct CDR3 sequences, about 50% seen once. V was cut by 7 bases and J by 6 bases, with 22 bases left in between. This CDR3 comprises 15 residues. Germline CDR1 SQVTM, CDR2 ANQGSEA. This rearrangement joins TRBV29-1 to TRBJ2-1, with D perhaps matching TRBD1 or TRBD2 (6 bases each). Sequenced input: cultured non-Tr1 T cells, either the whole culture or a sorted T cell fraction (not recorded which). This clonotype was sampled from a human donor in good health. The CDR3: CSATAKGGYGNEQFF. For the CDR3, the DNA is TGCAGCGCCACGGCGAAAGGGGGGTATGGCAATGAGCAGTTCTTC.